The clone carrying this TCR beta chain occurred many times. What it binds is not known. The data are from a study of molecular identifiers for immune sequencing clone quantification. Study-level points and caveats: Clonotypes surpassing 20 RNA copies contained over 98% of effector molecules, versus under 1% in naive cells. Underestimation of highly expanded clone sizes could arise where identical TCR molecules share a barcode.

The junction had 4 bases not matched to a gene; V was cut back by 3 bases and J by 6 bases. CDR1 and CDR2 from the germline V gene are DFQATT and SNEGSKA (reference sequence). The CDR3 has 14 residues. Using a CD8+CD4-CCR7+CD45RA+ phenotype, naive CD8 T cells were sorted. Bulk TCR library preparation followed previously described methods with listed TCR primers. TCRdb passed the PCR reads through MiXCR, listing each CDR3 protein once. The sample holds about 640,000 distinct CDR3 sequences, 15% to 20% seen once. The TCR originated in a human donor in good health. Some libraries in this study had Jurkat cell RNA spiked in. Sequenced material: naive CD8+ T cells from blood, with Jurkat cell RNA spiked in. Subset given: FACS-sorted CD8+CD4-CCR7+CD45RA+ naive T cells. This chain links TRBV20-1 with TRBJ1-4, with 10 nucleotides matching TRBD1. The CDR3 loop is CSASAGTGDEKLFF. CDR3 in DNA: TGCAGTGCTAGCGCCGGGACAGGGGATGAAAAACTGTTTTTT.